Included here is one TCR beta chain sequence, with context. Antigen specificity is unknown. The sample comes from a study of vaccination and CD4 T cells after COVID-19. About the study: A median of approximately 75 days (range 14 to 241) separated dose two from the taking of post-vaccine samples.

V lost 4 bases, J lost 5 bases, and 11 bases lay in between. CDR3 size: 13 residues. Germline lookup yields CDR1 MGHRA and CDR2 YSYEKL. An Oncomine TCR Beta short-read assay was used to sequence the DNA from cultured CD4+ T cells. One entry per CDR3 protein, called by TCRdb with MiXCR from the PCR reads. The table shows around 6,600 distinct CDR3 sequences, with roughly 28% occurring only once. Treatment indicated: roughly ten-day PBMC culture with coronavirus spike peptide pools or control peptides (ViraFEST assay). One should note that the unexposed donor's CD4+ T cells were collected before the COVID-19 pandemic (2011-2018). IL-2 at about 9.3 IU/ml and peptide pools at 9 to 10 ug/ml were added to PBMCs cultured at about 2 million per well. General observations from the study: In convalescent patients, 304 of 307 vaccine-specific clones were spike mono-reactive.

Input material: CD4+ T cells from blood, cultured in vitro. This chain uses TRBV4-1 with TRBJ1-2, with D possibly TRBD1 on 5 matching bases. The TCR originated in a human donor in good health. In DNA form, the CDR3 reads TGCGCCAGCAGCCTCGAGGGGCGGTATGGCTACACCTTC. This translates into CASSLEGRYGYTF.